These T cell receptor beta chains were read from a single sample in a study of T-cell reconstitution after alpha-beta-depleted transplantation in children. TCRdb reprocessed the PCR reads with MiXCR, giving one entry per CDR3 protein. The repertoire holds about 490,000 distinct CDR3 sequences, with under 12% as singletons. The material was PBMCs, obtained before TCRalphabeta/CD19-depleted stem cell transplant. Receptors originate from a child younger than 10 with inherited bone marrow failure, due to receive a stem cell transplant. CDR3s include the opening cysteine and the closing phenylalanine or tryptophan. D genes are given only for firm matches. Part of the rows lack a size; the others show once, few, many or a class for expanded clones.

CDR3 DNA: TGTGCCAGCAGCGTCGTTGGACAGGTGTATCAAGAGACCCAGTACTTC
CDR3 protein: CASSVVGQVYQETQYF
J gene: TRBJ2-5
V gene: TRBV7-9
D gene: TRBD1
clone size: many

CDR3 DNA: TGTGCCAGCAGCGCGCAGCGGGGTGCTTTCTTT
CDR3 protein: CASSAQRGAFF
J gene: TRBJ1-1
V gene: TRBV12-3/TRBV12-4
D gene: NA
clone size: few

CDR3 DNA: TGTGCCAGCAGCGGGGGATTGACAGGGGGTTTCACCGGGGAGCTGTTTTTT
CDR3 protein: CASSGGLTGGFTGELFF
J gene: TRBJ2-2
V gene: TRBV7-2
D gene: TRBD1
clone size: many

CDR3 DNA: TGTGCCAGCTCACCGCCTATGAACACTGAAGCTTTCTTT
CDR3 protein: CASSPPMNTEAFF
J gene: TRBJ1-1
V gene: TRBV18
D gene: NA
clone size: many

CDR3 DNA: TGCAGCGCCGAGAGCGGGAGCGAGGGGCGCACCGGGGAGCTGTTTTTT
CDR3 protein: CSAESGSEGRTGELFF
J gene: TRBJ2-2
V gene: TRBV29-1
D gene: TRBD2
clone size: few

CDR3 DNA: TGTGCCAGCAGCGTAGAGGCCAGCCTAAGATTCGATACGCAGTATTTT
CDR3 protein: CASSVEASLRFDTQYF
J gene: TRBJ2-3
V gene: TRBV9
D gene: NA
clone size: many

CDR3 DNA: TGCGCCAGCAGTGGGTCATACACCGGGGAGCTGTTTTTT
CDR3 protein: CASSGSYTGELFF
J gene: TRBJ2-2
V gene: TRBV5-1
D gene: NA
clone size: NA

CDR3 DNA: TGTGCCAGCAGTGGGACAGGGCCTTTCTACGAGCAGTACTTC
CDR3 protein: CASSGTGPFYEQYF
J gene: TRBJ2-7
V gene: TRBV27
D gene: TRBD1
clone size: many

CDR3 DNA: TGTGCCAGCAGCTTAGAAACTAGCACAGATACGCAGTATTTT
CDR3 protein: CASSLETSTDTQYF
J gene: TRBJ2-3
V gene: TRBV7-8
D gene: NA
clone size: many

CDR3 DNA: TGTGCCATCAGTGACTACTCTAAGAATACGCAGTATTTT
CDR3 protein: CAISDYSKNTQYF
J gene: TRBJ2-3
V gene: TRBV10-3
D gene: NA
clone size: many

CDR3 DNA: TGTGCCAGCACGGCTAGCGTGGAGCAGTTCTTC
CDR3 protein: CASTASVEQFF
J gene: TRBJ2-1
V gene: TRBV25-1
D gene: NA
clone size: NA

CDR3 DNA: TGCGCCAGCACCCACGGAGGGACTCTCACGTCGGCCTACAATGAGCAGTTCTTC
CDR3 protein: CASTHGGTLTSAYNEQFF
J gene: TRBJ2-1
V gene: TRBV5-1
D gene: NA
clone size: many

CDR3 DNA: TGCGCCAGCAGCTTGTCAGCGGGAGGGCGAAAGAATGAGCAGTTCTTC
CDR3 protein: CASSLSAGGRKNEQFF
J gene: TRBJ2-1
V gene: TRBV5-1
D gene: TRBD2
clone size: few

CDR3 DNA: TGCAGTGCTAGTGGTGACGTCAACTCCTACGAGCAGTACTTC
CDR3 protein: CSASGDVNSYEQYF
J gene: TRBJ2-7
V gene: TRBV20-1
D gene: NA
clone size: many

CDR3 DNA: TGTGCCAGCAGCTCCCCTCGGGGGCGGACAGATACGCAGTATTTT
CDR3 protein: CASSSPRGRTDTQYF
J gene: TRBJ2-3
V gene: TRBV7-2
D gene: NA
clone size: NA

CDR3 DNA: TGTGCCAGCAGCGTAGCGCCTAGCGGGAGAGAACCAGATACGCAGTATTTT
CDR3 protein: CASSVAPSGREPDTQYF
J gene: TRBJ2-3
V gene: TRBV9
D gene: TRBD2
clone size: many

CDR3 DNA: TGCAGCGTCGTGGGGAGCTTTTCCAACAATGAGCAGTTCTTC
CDR3 protein: CSVVGSFSNNEQFF
J gene: TRBJ2-1
V gene: TRBV29-1
D gene: NA
clone size: many

CDR3 DNA: TGTGCCAGCAGCTTGACAGGATCGGATACGCAGTATTTT
CDR3 protein: CASSLTGSDTQYF
J gene: TRBJ2-3
V gene: TRBV5-6
D gene: NA
clone size: many

CDR3 DNA: TGTGCCAGCAGCGTTCTGGGGAACACTGAAGCTTTCTTT
CDR3 protein: CASSVLGNTEAFF
J gene: TRBJ1-1
V gene: TRBV3-1
D gene: NA
clone size: many

CDR3 DNA: TGTGCCAGCTGCACCCGGGAGGGGTCCTACAATGAGCAGTTCTTC
CDR3 protein: CASCTREGSYNEQFF
J gene: TRBJ2-1
V gene: TRBV6-1
D gene: TRBD2
clone size: many

CDR3 DNA: TGTGCCAGCAGTTTACGGACGGGGAATGAGCAGTTCTTC
CDR3 protein: CASSLRTGNEQFF
J gene: TRBJ2-1
V gene: TRBV27
D gene: NA
clone size: many

CDR3 DNA: TGTGCCAGCAGCCCGGCGGAACTAGCGGGAAATCAGTATTTT
CDR3 protein: CASSPAELAGNQYF
J gene: TRBJ2-3
V gene: TRBV6-1
D gene: TRBD2
clone size: many

CDR3 DNA: TGTGCCAGCAGCTCAGACAGGGAGGGGGAGACCCAGTACTTC
CDR3 protein: CASSSDREGETQYF
J gene: TRBJ2-5
V gene: TRBV7-9
D gene: NA
clone size: many

CDR3 DNA: TGTGCCAGCAGCTTGGAGTGGCAAACCACAGATACGCAGTATTTT
CDR3 protein: CASSLEWQTTDTQYF
J gene: TRBJ2-3
V gene: TRBV5-4
D gene: NA
clone size: once

CDR3 DNA: TGTGCCAGCTCACCATTGACAGGGAGGACTGAAGCTTTCTTT
CDR3 protein: CASSPLTGRTEAFF
J gene: TRBJ1-1
V gene: TRBV18
D gene: TRBD1
clone size: NA

CDR3 DNA: TGTGCCAGCAGCGTAAGCGGGAGGCGAGGGGATGAGCAGTTCTTC
CDR3 protein: CASSVSGRRGDEQFF
J gene: TRBJ2-1
V gene: TRBV9
D gene: TRBD2
clone size: many

CDR3 DNA: TGCAGCGTTGAAGAAGTACGTTTGTACAATGAGCAGTTCTTC
CDR3 protein: CSVEEVRLYNEQFF
J gene: TRBJ2-1
V gene: TRBV29-1
D gene: NA
clone size: few

CDR3 DNA: TGTGCCAGCAGGCCCGGGACAGGACGCAATCAGCCCCAGCATTTT
CDR3 protein: CASRPGTGRNQPQHF
J gene: TRBJ1-5
V gene: TRBV27
D gene: TRBD1
clone size: NA

CDR3 DNA: TGCGCCAGCAGCCAAATCCACGCCACAGGGCACTATGGCTACACCTTC
CDR3 protein: CASSQIHATGHYGYTF
J gene: TRBJ1-2
V gene: TRBV4-3
D gene: NA
clone size: few

CDR3 DNA: TGTGCCAGCAGTCCGACTAGCGGGAGATCCGGGGAGCTGTTTTTT
CDR3 protein: CASSPTSGRSGELFF
J gene: TRBJ2-2
V gene: TRBV2
D gene: TRBD2
clone size: many

CDR3 DNA: TGTGCCAGCAGCTTTGAGGGACTAGCGGGACTTAGCACAGATACGCAGTATTTT
CDR3 protein: CASSFEGLAGLSTDTQYF
J gene: TRBJ2-3
V gene: TRBV5-5
D gene: TRBD2
clone size: NA

CDR3 DNA: TGTGCCAGTAGTATGTGGGACTCTTATGGCTACACCTTC
CDR3 protein: CASSMWDSYGYTF
J gene: TRBJ1-2
V gene: TRBV19
D gene: NA
clone size: many

CDR3 DNA: TGCAGCGTTGAGGGAAGGACAGGGGGAAACACCGGGGAGCTGTTTTTT
CDR3 protein: CSVEGRTGGNTGELFF
J gene: TRBJ2-2
V gene: TRBV29-1
D gene: TRBD1
clone size: many

CDR3 DNA: TGTGCCAGCAGCCCAGGTGTCCGGGACCAGTACTTC
CDR3 protein: CASSPGVRDQYF
J gene: TRBJ2-7
V gene: TRBV7-9
D gene: NA
clone size: NA

CDR3 DNA: TGCAGTGCGGACACGGAGGCCACAGATACGCAGTATTTT
CDR3 protein: CSADTEATDTQYF
J gene: TRBJ2-3
V gene: TRBV20-1
D gene: NA
clone size: NA

CDR3 DNA: TGTGCCAGCAGTCCCCTCCGGGGGGGGCGCCTTGAAAAACTGTTTTTT
CDR3 protein: CASSPLRGGRLEKLFF
J gene: TRBJ1-4
V gene: TRBV7-9
D gene: NA
clone size: many

CDR3 DNA: TGTGCCAGCAGCTTGGAGGGGACAGGCGTAGAGACCCAGTACTTC
CDR3 protein: CASSLEGTGVETQYF
J gene: TRBJ2-5
V gene: TRBV5-5
D gene: TRBD1
clone size: many

CDR3 DNA: TGTGCCAGCAGCTTAGAGCTTAGCGCGAGCTCCTACAATGAGCAGTTCTTC
CDR3 protein: CASSLELSASSYNEQFF
J gene: TRBJ2-1
V gene: TRBV7-9
D gene: NA
clone size: many

CDR3 DNA: TGCGCCAGCAGCCCCTGGACTAGCGAGTTCTCCGGGGAGCTGTTTTTT
CDR3 protein: CASSPWTSEFSGELFF
J gene: TRBJ2-2
V gene: TRBV4-1
D gene: TRBD2
clone size: many

CDR3 DNA: TGCAGTGCTAGAGAGAAATTGAACACCGGGGAGCTGTTTTTT
CDR3 protein: CSAREKLNTGELFF
J gene: TRBJ2-2
V gene: TRBV20-1
D gene: NA
clone size: many

CDR3 DNA: TGTGCCAGCAGCCAAGATCTCGGGAGGGCCAGTGAGCAGTTCTTC
CDR3 protein: CASSQDLGRASEQFF
J gene: TRBJ2-1
V gene: TRBV3-1
D gene: TRBD2
clone size: many

CDR3 DNA: TGCGCCAGCAGCCAAGATATCGTCACTGAAGCTTTCTTT
CDR3 protein: CASSQDIVTEAFF
J gene: TRBJ1-1
V gene: TRBV4-3
D gene: NA
clone size: NA

CDR3 DNA: TGCGCCAGCAGCCAAACGCACCGGGACAGGAGTTCAAGGGCCAACGTCCTGACTTTC
CDR3 protein: CASSQTHRDRSSRANVLTF
J gene: TRBJ2-6
V gene: TRBV4-3
D gene: TRBD1
clone size: many

CDR3 DNA: TGTGCCACCAGCAGAGAACAGGGGGCGGAGACCCAGTACTTC
CDR3 protein: CATSREQGAETQYF
J gene: TRBJ2-5
V gene: TRBV15
D gene: TRBD1
clone size: many

CDR3 DNA: TGCAGTGCGACGAACGCGGCCAGGGGGCACGAGCAGTACTTC
CDR3 protein: CSATNAARGHEQYF
J gene: TRBJ2-7
V gene: TRBV20-1
D gene: TRBD1
clone size: few

CDR3 DNA: TGTGCCAGCAGCGTGGGGACCAAGACCTACAATGAGCAGTTCTTC
CDR3 protein: CASSVGTKTYNEQFF
J gene: TRBJ2-1
V gene: TRBV9
D gene: NA
clone size: NA

CDR3 DNA: TGCAGTGCCGTCGATTACTCTGGGGCCAACGTCCTGACTTTC
CDR3 protein: CSAVDYSGANVLTF
J gene: TRBJ2-6
V gene: TRBV20-1
D gene: NA
clone size: few

CDR3 DNA: TGCGCCAGCAGCCGGGCCGGGGGGGCGACTGAAGCTTTCTTT
CDR3 protein: CASSRAGGATEAFF
J gene: TRBJ1-1
V gene: TRBV4-3
D gene: NA
clone size: few

CDR3 DNA: TGCGCCAGCAGTCAACCCACCTCAACGGCGGGAGGATGGGGCTTCGTCGAGACCCAGTACTTC
CDR3 protein: CASSQPTSTAGGWGFVETQYF
J gene: TRBJ2-5
V gene: TRBV23-1
D gene: TRBD2
clone size: few

CDR3 DNA: TGCAGCGTTGACGAGGGGGACCCCTACGAGCAGTACTTC
CDR3 protein: CSVDEGDPYEQYF
J gene: TRBJ2-7
V gene: TRBV29-1
D gene: NA
clone size: NA

CDR3 DNA: TGCAGTGCTAGGGGGGCGGGATTCCCCTCCCGGTTCTTC
CDR3 protein: CSARGAGFPSRFF
J gene: TRBJ2-1
V gene: TRBV20-1
D gene: NA
clone size: many

CDR3 DNA: TGTGCCAGCAGCGTCCGGACAGGGCGTAGGGCCAAAAACATTCAGTACTTC
CDR3 protein: CASSVRTGRRAKNIQYF
J gene: TRBJ2-4
V gene: TRBV7-2
D gene: TRBD1
clone size: many

CDR3 DNA: TGCAGCGTTGAGCTGCGAAGCACAGATACGCAGTATTTT
CDR3 protein: CSVELRSTDTQYF
J gene: TRBJ2-3
V gene: TRBV29-1
D gene: NA
clone size: few

CDR3 DNA: TGTGCCAGCAGTGAATATCGGGGCGCCTATGGCTACACCTTC
CDR3 protein: CASSEYRGAYGYTF
J gene: TRBJ1-2
V gene: TRBV6-1
D gene: NA
clone size: many

CDR3 DNA: TGTGCCAGCAGTGACCGGACCCGCTTCAATGAGCAGTTCTTC
CDR3 protein: CASSDRTRFNEQFF
J gene: TRBJ2-1
V gene: TRBV6-1
D gene: NA
clone size: few

CDR3 DNA: TGTGCCAGCAGCGCGCACGGCCCGAACACCGGGGAGCTGTTTTTT
CDR3 protein: CASSAHGPNTGELFF
J gene: TRBJ2-2
V gene: TRBV9
D gene: NA
clone size: many

CDR3 DNA: TGTGCCTGGAGTGGATTGGGACTACGCACAGATACGCAGTATTTT
CDR3 protein: CAWSGLGLRTDTQYF
J gene: TRBJ2-3
V gene: TRBV30
D gene: TRBD2
clone size: NA

CDR3 DNA: TGTGCCTGGAGTGTACCGGGGAATAACTATGGCTACACCTTC
CDR3 protein: CAWSVPGNNYGYTF
J gene: TRBJ1-2
V gene: TRBV30
D gene: NA
clone size: NA

CDR3 DNA: TGTGCAAGTCGCCCCCACGACCGAAGACAGTTGCGATATGGCTACACCTTC
CDR3 protein: CASRPHDRRQLRYGYTF
J gene: TRBJ1-2
V gene: TRBV12-2
D gene: NA
clone size: NA

CDR3 DNA: TGTGCCAGCAGCCAAGTCCGGTACGGTCAAAGCTCCTACAATGAGCAGTTCTTC
CDR3 protein: CASSQVRYGQSSYNEQFF
J gene: TRBJ2-1
V gene: TRBV14
D gene: NA
clone size: many